The rows below give T cell receptor beta chains drawn from one sample of a study of blood T cell repertoires in COVID-19. Sequencing used immunoSEQ multiplex PCR; TCRdb keeps in-frame clones, though not all of them. The sample has fewer than 90,000 clones; 84% are singletons. The sequenced sample consisted of peripheral blood. These receptor sequences come from a human donor in a cohort sampled during active COVID-19. Each CDR3 is given with its conserved first and last residue.

v_call	cdr3_length	j_call	cdr3_aa
TRBV9	15	TRBJ2-2	CASSVESLAPGELFF
TRBV4-1	16	TRBJ2-7	CASSQGRGRAGYEQYF
TRBV5-1	15	TRBJ2-7	CASSLGGQVAYEQYF
TRBV24-1	18	TRBJ1-5	CATSDFGRAPYSNQPQHF
TRBV5-1	17	TRBJ2-5	CASSLDVSGGDRETQYF
TRBV6-5	14	TRBJ2-3	CASSWDRGTDTQYF
TRBV21-1	13	TRBJ1-2	CASSGQGALGYTF
TRBV5-4	17	TRBJ2-6	CASTRGGILSGANVLTF
TRBV6-1	15	TRBJ2-3	CASSDLDRGTNTQYF
TRBV6-1	10	TRBJ2-5	CASSDRGQYF
TRBV11-1	13	TRBJ1-1	CASSPQVNTEAFF
TRBV28	13	TRBJ2-7	CASGKQGIHEQYF
TRBV19	17	TRBJ2-6	CASSIGNRAGGANVLTF
TRBV18	15	TRBJ1-2	CASSDSVRANYGYTF
TRBV5-5	15	TRBJ2-7	CASSLGGVSYYEQYF
TRBV3-1/TRBV3-2	14	TRBJ1-4	CASSSTEGAEKLFF
TRBV6-5	14	TRBJ2-7	CASSYLSGPYEQYF
TRBV30	13	TRBJ1-1	CAWSRVVGTEAFF
TRBV2	16	TRBJ2-7	CASSPIGLAGSYEQYF
TRBV7-2	16	TRBJ2-1	CASSAWTSGGRNEQFF
TRBV27	15	TRBJ2-7	CARDTENRVRNEQYF
TRBV28	14	TRBJ2-1	CASSLAGLVREQFF
TRBV9	12	TRBJ2-7	CATRTGSYEQYF
TRBV12-3/TRBV12-4	13	TRBJ1-1	CASSLGGLGEAFF
TRBV5-4	15	TRBJ1-1	CASSLKDRGNTEAFF
TRBV5-1	13	TRBJ2-5	CASSLDHGETQYF